Below, 32 T cell receptor beta chains from the same sample are listed, as sequenced in a study of beta chain features in type 1 diabetes. The entirety of the isolated RNA underwent reverse transcription, so expressed TCRB transcripts were sequenced. Generated by immunoSEQ multiplex PCR, the TCRdb table keeps only in-frame clones and is missing some. The sample holds fewer than 550,000 clones, about 10% seen once. The source material was naive CD4+ T cells from blood. The receptors come from a woman between 18 and 29 years old in good health.

There are a few counts of this clone. For the CDR3, the DNA is TGTGCCAGCAGTTTAGGAAAGTTAGTTCCAGATACGCAGTATTTT. Amino acids: CASSLGKLVPDTQYF. The chain joins TRBV27 to TRBJ2-3; no clear D. The CDR3 runs 15 residues. Germline V gives CDR1 MNHEY, CDR2 SMNVEV (reference sequence). Trimming took 2 bases from V and 4 from J, leaving 13 bases between them.

The genes are TRBV5-6 and TRBJ2-7, with unresolved D. The CDR3 runs to 14 residues. Germline CDR1 and CDR2: SGHDT and YYEEEE. The germline V and J ends were trimmed by 0 bases and 2 bases, with 9 bases remaining between them. The CDR3 is CASSLVGYPYEQYF. CDR3 in DNA: TGTGCCAGCAGCTTGGTGGGCTATCCCTACGAGCAGTACTTC.

A few counts support this clone. The CDR3 loop reads CASSGLGRGQKYF. In DNA, the CDR3 is TGTGCCAGCAGCGGACTGGGGAGAGGGCAGAAGTACTTC. The V gene is TRBV7-8, the J gene TRBJ2-7, with D perhaps matching TRBD2 (5 bases). V was shortened by 5 bases and J by 11 bases, with 19 bases between the two germline ends. Looked up from germline, CDR1 is SGHVS and CDR2 is FQNEAQ. The CDR3 has 13 residues.

This clone turned up a few times. J is TRBJ2-7 and V is TRBV5-1, with 7 nucleotides matching TRBD1. Germline CDR1 and CDR2: SGHRS and YFSETQ. V shed 5 bases, J shed 0 bases, and the junction held 8 bases outside the gene matches. The CDR3 totals 15 residues. The CDR3 DNA reads TGCGCCAGCAGTGGACAGGCCACCAGCTCCTACGAGCAGTACTTC. Its protein is CASSGQATSSYEQYF.

The rearrangement uses TRBV5-6 and TRBJ2-2; no clear D gene. The germline CDR1 and CDR2 sequences are SGHDT and YYEEEE. The CDR3 has 14 residues. V was trimmed by 4 bases and J by 3 bases, leaving 10 bases between them. The CDR3 spells CASSQRKYTGELFF. The DNA of the CDR3 is TGTGCCAGCAGCCAACGGAAATACACCGGGGAGCTGTTTTTT.

The chain links TRBV29-1 to TRBJ2-4; tentative D call: TRBD2 (5 bases). Germline V gene data show CDR1 as SQVTM and CDR2 as ANQGSEA. The CDR3 extends over 13 amino acids. The V and J ends lost 0 bases and 4 bases respectively, with 7 bases between them. The CDR3 region is CSVEEGGKNIQYF. The DNA for the CDR3 is TGCAGCGTTGAAGAGGGCGGGAAAAACATTCAGTACTTC.

The table lists this clone with a few counts. The chain joins TRBV14 to TRBJ1-2; 10 bases map to TRBD1. V trimming: 4 bases; J trimming: 7 bases; junction bases outside the gene matches: 3. Germline-derived CDR1 and CDR2 are SGHDN and FVKESK. This CDR3 has 13 amino acids. The CDR3 protein is CASSRDRGGGYTF. The CDR3 DNA reads TGTGCCAGCAGCCGGGACAGGGGCGGTGGCTACACCTTC. Together with reference TRBV14 and TRBJ1-2, the CDR3 gives the full variable domain: EAGVTQFPSHSVIEKGQTVTLRCDPISGHDNLYWYRRVMGKEIKFLLHFVKESKQDESGMPNNRFLAERTGGTYSTLKVQPAELEDSGVYFCASSRDRGGGYTFGSGTRLTVV.

The rearrangement joins TRBV30 to TRBJ2-2; no reliable D call. The V gene lost 4 bases and the J gene lost 4 bases, with 16 bases spanning the gap. Germline CDR1 and CDR2: GTSNPN and SVGIG (reference sequence). This CDR3 contains 15 residues. Written as DNA, the CDR3 is TGTGCCTGGAACAGTGGGGTAGTTGGCACCGGGGAGCTGTTTTTT. It is translated as CAWNSGVVGTGELFF.

This clone showed up just a few times. The chain recombines TRBV23-1 with TRBJ2-2; D perhaps matches TRBD1 (5 bases). TRBV23-1 qualifies as an ORF whose function is uncertain. Deletions cut 5 bases from V and 0 bases from J, with 13 bases between. This CDR3 has 16 residues. CDR3 DNA: TGCGCCAGCAGTGAGGTCCGGACATCGAACACCGGGGAGCTGTTTTTT. Translation gives CASSEVRTSNTGELFF.

The table lists this clone with a few counts. The V and J genes are TRBV19 and TRBJ2-1; D ambiguous. The CDR3 contains 13 residues. Germline V gene data show CDR1 as LNHDA and CDR2 as SQIVND (reference sequence). The V and J ends lost 3 bases and 8 bases respectively, with 11 bases between them. CDR3 coding DNA: TGTGCCAGTAGTATGGGCACCCGCTATGAGCAGTTCTTC. Its translation is CASSMGTRYEQFF.

Turning to this clone: A single base separates this from a much larger clone, so it may be a read error. The CDR3 DNA is TGTGCCAGCAGCCCACAGGGAACTGGGGCCAACGTCCTGACTTTC. Translating it yields CASSPQGTGANVLTF. V gene TRBV6-5 combines with J gene TRBJ2-6, with TRBD1 as a possible D gene (6 bases). Looked up from germline, CDR1 is MNHEY and CDR2 is SVGAGI. With 6 bases removed from V and 2 bases from J, the gap between germline ends came to 11 bases. This CDR3 has 15 residues.

The J gene is TRBJ1-1, the V gene TRBV20-1; D is unclear. This CDR3 comprises 10 residues. Between the trimmed V and J ends, which lost 5 bases and 7 bases, there was a span of 8 bases. CDR1 and CDR2 (germline): DFQATT, SNEGSKA (reference sequence). The CDR3: CSAGESEAFF. CDR3 sequence (DNA): TGCAGTGCTGGGGAAAGTGAAGCTTTCTTT.

This sequence joins TRBV9 and TRBJ1-4; D ambiguous. There are 13 residues in the CDR3. In germline, CDR1 is SGDLS, CDR2 YYNGEE. The V and J ends lost 0 bases and 8 bases respectively, with 8 bases between them. For the CDR3, the DNA is TGTGCCAGCAGCGTAGCTGGCCGGGAAAAACTGTTTTTT. Translated, it gives CASSVAGREKLFF.

This clone turned up a few times. The chain has TRBV4-1 and TRBJ2-1, with D possibly TRBD2 on 6 matching bases. This CDR3 comprises 12 residues. Looked up from germline, CDR1 is MGHRA and CDR2 is YSYEKL. Deletions cut 2 bases from V and 9 bases from J, with 8 bases between. The CDR3 sequence is CASSQPAGEQFF. The CDR3 DNA is TGCGCCAGCAGCCAACCAGCGGGTGAGCAGTTCTTC.

This clone was picked up many times. The chain's CDR3 is CASSQAGGETQYF. The CDR3 region has the DNA TGCGCCAGCAGCCAAGCTGGGGGCGAGACCCAGTACTTC. The chain has TRBV4-3 and TRBJ2-5; D possibly corresponds to TRBD1 (6 bases). Germline-derived CDR1 and CDR2 are LGHNA and YSLEER. The CDR3 is made up of 13 amino acids. V lost 1 base and J 5 bases, leaving 8 bases between the germline ends.

This clone was seen a handful of times. CDR3 sequence: CASSLTGTSGRAYEQFF. In nucleotides, the CDR3 is TGTGCCAGCAGCTTAACCGGGACTAGCGGGAGGGCCTATGAGCAGTTCTTC. The chain employs TRBV7-2 and TRBJ2-1; 16 positions match TRBD2. This CDR3 spans 17 amino acids. Trimming took 2 bases from V and 8 from J; bases not matched to a gene: 6. From germline, CDR1 is SGHTA and CDR2 FQGNSA.

This clone was seen a few times. The gene calls are TRBV9 and TRBJ2-1; D is perhaps TRBD2 (5 bases). This CDR3 contains 17 residues. The V end was cut by 0 bases, the J end by 0 bases, with 13 bases between. CDR1 and CDR2 from the germline V gene are SGDLS and YYNGEE. The CDR3 region has the DNA TGTGCCAGCAGCGTAGGACGCGGGCAGTCCTCCTACAATGAGCAGTTCTTC. Its protein is CASSVGRGQSSYNEQFF. The full variable domain, with the rest looked up from reference TRBV9 and TRBJ2-1, is DSGVTQTPKHLITATGQRVTLRCSPRSGDLSVYWYQQSLDQGLQFLIQYYNGEERAKGNILERFSAQQFPDLHSELNLSSLELGDSALYFCASSVGRGQSSYNEQFFGPGTRLTVL.

This chain connects TRBV2 to TRBJ2-1, with 9 bases lining up with TRBD2. The CDR3 totals 15 residues. Per germline, CDR1 SNHLY and CDR2 FYNNEI. The ends lost 2 bases at V and 3 bases at J; junction bases unmatched: 2. The DNA of the CDR3 is TGTGCCAGCAGTGAAACACTAGCGGGCTACAATGAGCAGTTCTTC. Translated, it gives CASSETLAGYNEQFF. The whole variable domain, filled in from reference TRBV2 and TRBJ2-1, reads EPEVTQTPSHQVTQMGQEVILRCVPISNHLYFYWYRQILGQKVEFLVSFYNNEISEKSEIFDDQFSVERPDGSNFTLKIRSTKLEDSAMYFCASSETLAGYNEQFFGPGTRLTVL.

A remark on this clone: Additional DNA sequences in this sample encode the identical CDR3. The gene calls are TRBV9 and TRBJ2-1, with unresolved D. The CDR3 has 13 amino acids. Germline assignment: CDR1 SGDLS and CDR2 YYNGEE. The V end lost 0 bases, the J end lost 2 bases, and 3 bases lay between the germline ends. The CDR3 spells CASSVATYNEQFF. The CDR3 nucleotides are TGTGCCAGCAGCGTAGCTACCTACAATGAGCAGTTCTTC.

This clone was observed a few times. The V gene is TRBV14, the J gene TRBJ1-5, with D possibly TRBD1 on 5 matching bases. CDR1 and CDR2 (germline): SGHDN, FVKESK. This CDR3 has 19 residues. The V and J ends lost 4 bases and 9 bases respectively, with 31 bases between them. The DNA of the CDR3 is TGTGCCAGCAGCCGCTTTCGACTCCGGGACCTTAGACGGATTCCGCCCCAGCATTTT. Amino acids: CASSRFRLRDLRRIPPQHF.

This clone has more than one count but fewer than ten. The rearrangement joins TRBV6-6 to TRBJ1-2, with 9 bases that match TRBD1. CDR3 length: 15 residues. Germline V CDR1 and CDR2: MNHNY, SVGAGI (reference sequence). The V and J ends lost 0 bases and 2 bases, in that order; junction bases with no gene match: 1. In DNA form, the CDR3 reads TGTGCCAGCAGTTACTCCGGGACAGGGAACTATGGCTACACCTTC. Its protein is CASSYSGTGNYGYTF.

The chain is built from TRBV7-2 and TRBJ2-7; D not certain. The V end was cut by 5 bases, the J end by 3 bases, with 5 bases between. This CDR3 contains 11 residues. The germline V gene encodes CDR1 SGHTA and CDR2 FQGNSA. CDR3 in amino acids: CASSPRYEQYF. CDR3 sequence (DNA): TGTGCCAGCAGCCCGCGCTACGAGCAGTACTTC.

The chain recombines TRBV9 with TRBJ1-1; no firm D call. CDR3 length equals 14 residues. CDR1 is SGDLS and CDR2 is YYNGEE in the germline V gene. The V end was cut by 4 bases, the J end by 4 bases, with 14 bases between. Written as DNA, the CDR3 is TGTGCCAGCAGCCTAACAGTTGAGAGCACTGAAGCTTTCTTT. This codes for CASSLTVESTEAFF.

This chain uses TRBV7-3 with TRBJ1-2, with D possibly being TRBD1 (6 bases). The V and J ends lost 5 bases and 7 bases respectively, with 14 bases between them. The CDR3 length is 13 residues. Germline V gene data show CDR1 as SGHTA and CDR2 as FQGTGA. CDR3 bases: TGTGCCAGCAGCCTCGGGACAACTTCTGGCTACACCTTC. Translation gives CASSLGTTSGYTF.

This clone has a handful of counts. This sequence joins TRBV4-3 and TRBJ1-4; TRBD1 might be the D (5 bases). Germline V gene lookup returns CDR1 LGHNA and CDR2 YSLEER. V shed 4 bases and J shed 9 bases, with 12 bases lying between them. The CDR3 length is 13 residues. DNA for the CDR3: TGCGCCAGCAGCCTCCCCCTGGGGCAAAAACTGTTTTTT. Its translation is CASSLPLGQKLFF.

V is TRBV30 and J is TRBJ1-1; D gene uncertain. The germline V gene has CDR1 GTSNPN and CDR2 SVGIG (reference sequence). CDR3 length: 12 amino acids. Trimming removed 5 bases from V and 1 base from J, with 8 bases in between. The CDR3 is CAWGSWNTEAFF. The DNA for the CDR3 is TGTGCCTGGGGGTCGTGGAACACTGAAGCTTTCTTT. Full variable domain (rest looked up from reference TRBV30 and TRBJ1-1): SQTIHQWPATLVQPVGSPLSLECTVEGTSNPNLYWYRQAAGRGLQLLFYSVGIGQISSEVPQNLSASRPQDRQFILSSKKLLLSDSGFYLCAWGSWNTEAFFGQGTRLTVV.

This clone was counted only a few times. Its ends do not fully match the called genes, so a read error is possible. This chain joins TRBV7-7 and TRBJ2-1; D tentatively reads TRBD1 or TRBD2 (5 bases each). This CDR3 is built from 13 residues. Germline V lookup: CDR1 SSHAT, CDR2 FNYEAQ (reference sequence). CDR3 amino acids: CASSPGGGNEQFF. DNA for the CDR3: TGTGCTAGCAGCCCAGGTGGGGGCAATGAGCAGTTCTTC.

CDR3: CSAETGKGTEAFF. The CDR3 DNA follows: TGCAGCGCAGAGACAGGGAAGGGCACTGAAGCTTTCTTT. The gene calls are TRBV29-1 and TRBJ1-1, with 7 bases identical to TRBD1. The CDR3 is 13 amino acids. The J segment lost 4 bases and the V segment lost 7 bases, leaving 9 bases of the junction unmatched. The germline V gene has CDR1 SQVTM and CDR2 ANQGSEA.

The rearrangement joins TRBV6-6 to TRBJ2-5; 7 bases align to TRBD1. CDR1 MNHNY and CDR2 SVGAGI come from the germline V gene (reference sequence). V gave up 5 bases and J gave up 5 bases; unmatched junction bases: 8. The length of the CDR3 is 14 residues. The CDR3 reads CASSPDRRGETQYF. The CDR3 coding sequence is TGTGCCAGCAGTCCGGACAGGCGAGGGGAGACCCAGTACTTC.

The V gene is TRBV5-4, the J gene TRBJ2-2, with D perhaps matching TRBD1 (6 bases). CDR1 is SGHNT, CDR2 YYREEE, per germline (reference sequence). The V and J ends lost 4 bases and 2 bases respectively, with 12 bases between them. This CDR3 comprises 15 residues. The CDR3, as DNA: TGTGCCAGCAGCGACTACAGGGCAAACACCGGGGAGCTGTTTTTT. Protein sequence: CASSDYRANTGELFF.

This clone occurred a few times. The chain recombines TRBV14 with TRBJ1-1; D is uncertain. V dropped 0 bases and J dropped 0 bases, with 8 bases sitting between them. The CDR3 sequence is 15 residues long. The germline gives CDR1 SGHDN, CDR2 FVKESK. The CDR3: CASSQDRPMNTEAFF. The CDR3 nucleotides are TGTGCCAGCAGCCAAGACAGGCCCATGAACACTGAAGCTTTCTTT.

This clone turned up a few times. The chain carries TRBV29-1 and TRBJ2-1; 10 bases line up with TRBD2. J gave up 12 bases and V 1 base, and 3 bases lay outside the gene matches. CDR1 and CDR2 (germline): SQVTM, ANQGSEA. The CDR3 sequence is 12 residues long. CDR3 in amino acids: CSVEGIAGGQFF. In nucleotides, the CDR3 is TGCAGCGTTGAAGGAATAGCGGGGGGGCAGTTCTTC.